These 23 T cell receptor beta chains were all obtained from the same sample, sequenced in a study of graft-versus-host responses after intestinal transplantation. The method was immunoSEQ multiplex PCR; TCRdb's version includes in-frame clones alone and lacks a portion of them. The sample lists about 94,000 clones, 90% to 95% occurring once. These TCRs' antigens remain unknown. Sequenced material: unstimulated CD8+ T cells sorted from spleen or lymph node cells, taken before intestinal transplant. These TCRs come from a human donor who received an intestinal transplant.

The sample holds one count of this clone. The rearrangement uses TRBV27 and TRBJ2-1, with D possibly TRBD2 on 6 matching bases. Germline CDR1 reads MNHEY; CDR2 reads SMNVEV (reference sequence). The V end lost 8 bases, the J end lost 4 bases, and 12 bases lay between the germline ends. CDR3 length: 13 residues. The CDR3 spells CASASGLYNEQFF. CDR3 sequence (DNA): TGTGCCAGCGCCAGCGGGTTGTACAATGAGCAGTTCTTC.

CDR3 region: CASSTSEVTGGGVGANVLTF. CDR3 nucleotide sequence: TGTGCCAGTAGTACCAGTGAGGTCACAGGGGGAGGTGTTGGGGCCAACGTCCTGACTTTC. V usage is TRBV19 and J usage is TRBJ2-6, with 8 bases aligning to TRBD1. Losses at the gene ends were 4 bases for V and 3 bases for J; bases not matched to a gene: 17. The CDR3 extends over 20 amino acids. CDR1 LNHDA and CDR2 SQIVND come from the germline V gene (reference sequence).

This clone was counted once. The gene calls are TRBV5-6 and TRBJ2-7; 7 bases are a match to TRBD2. There are 14 residues in the CDR3. J gave up 3 bases and V 4 bases, and 7 bases lay outside the gene matches. The germline gives CDR1 SGHDT, CDR2 YYEEEE. The CDR3 coding sequence is TGTGCCAGCAGCCCCGGGGGGTCCCTCTACGAGCAGTACTTC. It codes for CASSPGGSLYEQYF.

The chain couples TRBV28 to TRBJ2-7, with 11 nucleotides matching TRBD2. The J segment lost 6 bases and the V segment lost 6 bases, leaving 4 bases of the junction unmatched. The CDR3 loop spans 13 amino acids. Germline CDR1 MDHEN, CDR2 SYDVKM. CDR3 residues: CASRLAGVREQYF. The CDR3 DNA follows: TGTGCCAGCAGACTAGCGGGAGTTCGCGAGCAGTACTTC.

The rearrangement uses TRBV11-3 and TRBJ1-1; TRBD1 matches 8 bases. Germline V gene data show CDR1 as SGHNT and CDR2 as YENEEA. The CDR3 is 14 residues long. V dropped 4 bases and J dropped 4; count of bases not matched to a gene: 5. The CDR3 DNA is TGTGCCAGCAGCTACGGACAGGGCAGCACTGAAGCTTTCTTT. Its translation: CASSYGQGSTEAFF.

This chain uses TRBV6-5 with TRBJ2-7; 11 nucleotides agree with TRBD2. The CDR3 length is 15 residues. With V trimmed by 6 bases and J by 4 bases, 8 bases remained unmatched. Germline CDR1 reads MNHEY; CDR2 reads SVGAGI. Here the CDR3 reads CASSLRTSGGYEQYF. The CDR3 DNA reads TGTGCCAGCAGCCTTCGTACTAGCGGGGGTTACGAGCAGTACTTC.

The CDR3, as DNA: TGTGCCACCACCCCCGGGAGTTGGGATTCACCCCTCCACTTT. This translates into CATTPGSWDSPLHF. The chain combines TRBV19 with TRBJ1-6, with D unclear. Between the trimmed V and J ends, which lost 10 bases and 8 bases, there was a span of 18 bases. CDR1 and CDR2 (germline): LNHDA, SQIVND (reference sequence). The CDR3 is made up of 14 amino acids.

The chain employs TRBV6-5 and TRBJ1-1; D is undetermined. This CDR3 is 14 amino acids long. The germline V gene encodes CDR1 MNHEY and CDR2 SVGAGI. Between the trimmed V and J ends, which lost 6 bases and 3 bases, there was a span of 14 bases. CDR3: CASSPGLGDTEAFF. Written as DNA, the CDR3 is TGTGCCAGCAGCCCTGGTTTGGGCGACACTGAAGCTTTCTTT.

This chain uses TRBV12-5 with TRBJ1-5; TRBD1 is a possible D gene (6 bases). V gave up 0 bases and J gave up 5 bases, with 20 bases separating them. There are 18 residues in the CDR3. Germline V lookup: CDR1 LGHNT, CDR2 FRNRAP. The DNA of the CDR3 is TGTGCTAGTGGTTTGGTAAACTACCAGGGACATTTAGATCAGCCCCAGCATTTT. This gives the protein CASGLVNYQGHLDQPQHF.

This clone was counted between two and nine times. The chain links TRBV29-1 to TRBJ1-2; weak D call: TRBD1 (5 bases). The CDR3 sequence is 13 residues long. Germline V gene lookup returns CDR1 SQVTM and CDR2 ANQGSEA. Trimming took off 4 bases at V and 4 bases at J, with 13 bases between the two ends. The CDR3 reads CSVVTQGGYGYTF. DNA of the CDR3: TGCAGCGTTGTCACGCAGGGCGGCTATGGCTACACCTTC.

The V gene is TRBV18, the J gene TRBJ2-3, with D perhaps matching TRBD2 (7 bases). This CDR3 comprises 16 residues. The germline CDR1 and CDR2 sequences are KGHSH and LQKENI. V was trimmed by 2 bases and J by 0 bases, leaving 12 bases between them. The CDR3 reads CASSPWGGSSTDTQYF. In DNA, the CDR3 is TGTGCCAGCTCACCATGGGGGGGCTCTAGCACAGATACGCAGTATTTT.

The chain is built from TRBV5-8 and TRBJ1-1, with D perhaps matching TRBD1 (6 bases). Trimming took off 4 bases at V and 0 bases at J, with 13 bases between the two ends. CDR1 is SGHTS, CDR2 YDEGEE, per germline. CDR3 length: 15 amino acids. The chain's CDR3 is CASSPRQEMNTEAFF. CDR3 DNA: TGTGCCAGCAGCCCGCGACAGGAGATGAACACTGAAGCTTTCTTT.

V gene TRBV6-5 combines with J gene TRBJ2-7, with a tentative D call TRBD2 (6 bases). Germline CDR1 and CDR2: MNHEY and SVGAGI. This CDR3 region has 15 residues. Trimming left V 2 bases short and J 0 bases short, with 11 bases between. Here the CDR3 DNA reads TGTGCCAGCAGTTACGCGGGACCGTCCTCCTACGAGCAGTACTTC. Its protein is CASSYAGPSSYEQYF.

The chain carries TRBV2 and TRBJ2-7; D may be TRBD2 (6 bases). The ends were cut back, 1 base at V and 9 bases at J, with 10 bases in the middle. In germline, CDR1 is SNHLY, CDR2 FYNNEI. This CDR3 comprises 12 residues. The DNA for the CDR3 is TGTGCCAGCAGTGAAGAAGGAGGGAGGCAGTACTTC. Amino acids: CASSEEGGRQYF.

This clone turned up a few times. The V call is TRBV27, the J call TRBJ2-7; the D is unclear. V dropped 2 bases and J dropped 2 bases, with 10 bases sitting between them. CDR1 and CDR2 (germline): MNHEY, SMNVEV (reference sequence). CDR3 length equals 14 residues. CDR3 residues: CASSLTPRAYEQYF. CDR3 nucleotides: TGTGCCAGCAGTTTAACCCCGAGAGCCTACGAGCAGTACTTC.

CDR3 sequence (DNA): TGTGCCTGGAGAAATCGTTGGGGGCCCCGTAATGAAAAACTGTTTTTT. This codes for CAWRNRWGPRNEKLFF. V and J are TRBV30 and TRBJ1-4; a weak D match, TRBD1 (6 bases). Germline V gene sequence: CDR1 GTSNPN, CDR2 SVGIG (reference sequence). The ends were cut back, 3 bases at V and 4 bases at J, with 18 bases in the middle. This CDR3 has 16 residues.

The CDR3 region is CASSEGLAGTDTQYF. CDR3 bases: TGTGCCAGCAGCGAGGGACTAGCGGGAACAGATACGCAGTATTTT. This chain joins TRBV2 and TRBJ2-3; TRBD2 matches at 13 bases. Trimming removed 6 bases from V and 3 bases from J; junction bases left unmatched: 3. The CDR3 totals 15 residues. CDR1 is SNHLY, CDR2 FYNNEI, per germline.

V and J are TRBV6-4 and TRBJ1-1, with 12 bases that match TRBD1. The CDR3 spans 17 residues. The trim removed 6 bases at V and 8 bases at J, leaving 16 bases unmatched. Germline assignment: CDR1 MRHNA and CDR2 SNTAGT. CDR3 sequence: CASRVGRMGQGAWEAFF. CDR3 DNA sequence: TGTGCCAGCAGGGTAGGTAGGATGGGACAGGGGGCCTGGGAAGCTTTCTTT.

The V gene is TRBV7-2, the J gene TRBJ1-1; D possibly corresponds to TRBD1 (6 bases). Germline V gene sequence: CDR1 SGHTA, CDR2 FQGNSA. The V and J ends lost 5 bases and 5 bases respectively, with 12 bases between them. The CDR3 runs 13 residues. The CDR3 sequence: CASSVKGGTEAFF. CDR3 DNA: TGTGCCAGCAGCGTCAAAGGGGGAACTGAAGCTTTCTTT.

This clone occurred once. The gene calls are TRBV5-6 and TRBJ2-1; TRBD2 matches at 10 bases. Germline values: CDR1 SGHDT, CDR2 YYEEEE. The CDR3 length is 17 residues. V lost 4 bases, J lost 4 bases, and 11 bases stayed unmatched. CDR3 loop: CASSREFLAGEYNEQFF. The CDR3 DNA reads TGTGCCAGCAGCCGTGAATTCCTAGCGGGGGAGTACAATGAGCAGTTCTTC.

The chain couples TRBV7-6 to TRBJ2-1; D may be TRBD2 (5 bases). Deletions cut 0 bases from V and 2 bases from J, with 14 bases between. Germline CDR1 and CDR2: SGHVS and FNYEAQ. This CDR3 contains 17 residues. The CDR3 protein is CASSLAGGRLPYNEQFF. The CDR3 nucleotides are TGTGCCAGCAGCTTAGCCGGCGGTAGACTACCCTACAATGAGCAGTTCTTC. Drawing the rest from reference TRBV7-6 and TRBJ2-1, the complete variable domain is GAGVSQSPRYKVTKRGQDVALRCDPISGHVSLYWYRQALGQGPEFLTYFNYEAQQDKSGLPNDRFSAERPEGSISTLTIQRTEQRDSAMYRCASSLAGGRLPYNEQFFGPGTRLTVL.

The chain joins TRBV6-6 to TRBJ1-2; possibly TRBD1 for D (6 bases). V was clipped by 8 bases and J by 3 bases, with 13 bases between them. From germline, CDR1 is MNHNY and CDR2 SVGAGI (reference sequence). The CDR3 totals 13 residues. CDR3 residues: CASGGSGDYGYTF. The CDR3, as DNA: TGTGCCAGCGGAGGATCAGGGGACTATGGCTACACCTTC.

This chain joins TRBV4-3 and TRBJ2-7, with TRBD1 matching over 8 bases. The CDR3 is made up of 14 amino acids. The germline CDR1 and CDR2 sequences are LGHNA and YSLEER. The V and J ends lost 8 bases and 3 bases, in that order; junction bases with no gene match: 9. The CDR3 protein is CASGPQQGDYEQYF. The CDR3 bases are TGCGCCAGCGGACCGCAACAGGGGGACTACGAGCAGTACTTC.